This T cell receptor (beta chain) comes out of a study of identical twins. Study-wide results and caveats: The presence of invariant MAIT and iNKT cells could partly confound analyses of zero-insertion sequences. Models underestimated how often monozygotic twins shared out-of-frame TCR alpha.

A universal primer binding site was introduced by template switching. The final cDNA contained unique molecular identifiers. TCRdb reprocessed the 5' RACE reads via MiXCR and lists one record per CDR3 protein. The sample has some 590,000 distinct CDR3 sequences; 9.5% to 10% are singletons. This clonotype was found many times. Its antigen is still unknown. The same data also went into a second study, on yellow fever vaccine responses in identical twins.

The sequencing input was PBMCs. The sequence was obtained from a woman in her late teens or twenties in good health.

CDR3 region: CSVGTYTGELFF. The DNA of the CDR3 is TGCAGTGTGGGGACCTACACCGGGGAGCTGTTTTTT. This sequence joins TRBV20-1 and TRBJ2-2; D could derive from TRBD1 or TRBD2 (5 bases each). Per the germline V gene, CDR1 is DFQATT and CDR2 is SNEGSKA (reference sequence). V was shortened by 7 bases and J by 3 bases, with 9 bases between the two germline ends. CDR3 length equals 12 residues.